This entry lists 23 T cell receptor beta chains sequenced from one sample in a study of blood T cell repertoires in COVID-19 (TCRdb year 2020). The receptor library was made with the immunoSEQ multiplex PCR assay. The table was pulled from immuneACCESS by TCRdb, which kept in-frame rearrangements only. Such tables lose some clones; where checked, under half of the loss comes from unresolved V genes, and the rest has no known cause. The sample includes about 480,000 clones, with roughly nine tenths observed a single time. Roughly 7.3% of the sample is held by the ten biggest clonotypes. Input material: peripheral blood. The receptors stem from a woman aged 45-65 years with COVID-19, enrolled during active disease.

The chain carries TRBV12-3 or TRBV12-4 and TRBJ1-1; D call uncertain. Trimming cost V 3 bases and J 7 bases, with 12 bases left between them. The CDR3 extends over 13 amino acids. In nucleotides, the CDR3 is TGTGCCAGCAGTTTTTTTGGTAGGAGTGAAGCTTTCTTT. The encoded protein is CASSFFGRSEAFF.

For the CDR3, the DNA is TGTGCCAGTAGCCGCGACTTGCCAGGGGCCGGCTACACCTTC. This sequence encodes CASSRDLPGAGYTF. The rearrangement links TRBV19 to TRBJ1-2; TRBD1 is a possible D gene (6 bases). Trimming pared 6 bases from V and 8 bases from J, leaving 19 bases between. The CDR3 extends over 14 amino acids. In germline, CDR1 is LNHDA, CDR2 SQIVND (reference sequence).

The chain joins TRBV3-1 (or the pseudogene TRBV3-2) to TRBJ1-1, with TRBD1 matching 7 bases. CDR1 is LGHDT, CDR2 YNNKEL, per germline (reference sequence). Trimming at V came to 5 bases and at J to 2 bases, leaving 5 bases not matched to a gene. This CDR3 is built from 14 residues. CDR3 region: CASSDRAINTEAFF. In DNA form, the CDR3 reads TGTGCCAGCAGCGACAGGGCTATTAACACTGAAGCTTTCTTT.

This chain connects TRBV7-8 to TRBJ1-2; D remains ambiguous. This CDR3 contains 13 residues. Trimming left V 6 bases short and J 4 bases short, with 12 bases between. The germline V gene has CDR1 SGHVS and CDR2 FQNEAQ. CDR3 sequence reads: CASRSRASYGYTF. The CDR3 nucleotides read TGTGCCAGCAGATCACGTGCGTCCTATGGCTACACCTTC.

J is TRBJ1-4 and V is TRBV2; possible D gene TRBD1, 6 bases. CDR1 is SNHLY and CDR2 is FYNNEI in the germline V gene. Trimming pared 4 bases from V and 5 bases from J, leaving 8 bases between. This CDR3 comprises 13 residues. CDR3: CASSGTGNEKLFF. The CDR3 coding sequence is TGTGCCAGCAGTGGAACAGGGAATGAAAAACTGTTTTTT.

A few counts support this clone. The chain links TRBV12-3 or TRBV12-4 to TRBJ1-2, with D maybe TRBD1 (5 bases). Between the trimmed V and J ends, which lost 3 bases and 1 base, there was a span of 6 bases. This CDR3 has 13 amino acids. The CDR3 DNA reads TGTGCCAGCAGTTTGGGACTTAACTATGGCTACACCTTC. It yields the protein CASSLGLNYGYTF.

This chain links TRBV4-1 with TRBJ1-6; D gene unclear. V lost 0 bases and J lost 8, with 14 bases in between. The germline V gene has CDR1 MGHRA and CDR2 YSYEKL. The CDR3 loop spans 16 amino acids. Here the CDR3 reads CASSQDGTEEYSPLHF. CDR3 in DNA: TGCGCCAGCAGCCAAGACGGTACGGAGGAATATTCACCCCTCCACTTT.

V is TRBV12-5 and J is TRBJ1-1, with a possible D match to TRBD1 (6 bases). Deletions cut 4 bases from V and 6 bases from J, with 18 bases between. The length of the CDR3 is 15 residues. Germline assignment: CDR1 LGHNT and CDR2 FRNRAP. CDR3: CASGSSTGGRAEAFF. For the CDR3, the DNA is TGTGCTAGTGGTTCCTCGACAGGCGGGAGGGCTGAAGCTTTCTTT.

This chain uses TRBV19 with TRBJ1-5, with 8 bases fitting TRBD1. Trimming took 5 bases from V and 0 from J; bases not matched to a gene: 3. Germline loops: CDR1 LNHDA, CDR2 SQIVND (reference sequence). CDR3 length: 15 residues. The CDR3 sequence: CASSPTGDSNQPQHF. In DNA form, the CDR3 reads TGTGCCAGTAGTCCGACAGGGGATAGCAATCAGCCCCAGCATTTT.

V gene TRBV5-6 combines with J gene TRBJ2-6, with 7 bases aligning to TRBD1. The germline V gene has CDR1 SGHDT and CDR2 YYEEEE. This CDR3 has 16 residues. Losses at the gene ends were 2 bases for V and 0 bases for J; bases not matched to a gene: 2. This CDR3 reads CASSFAGGSGANVLTF. CDR3 bases: TGTGCCAGCAGCTTCGCAGGGGGCTCTGGGGCCAACGTCCTGACTTTC.

The V call is TRBV7-9, the J call TRBJ2-7; 7 nucleotides match TRBD1. The junction had 3 bases not matched to a gene; V was cut back by 3 bases and J by 1 base. This CDR3 is 14 amino acids long. Germline V lookup: CDR1 SEHNR, CDR2 FQNEAQ (reference sequence). The CDR3: CASSFPGGSYEQYF. The CDR3 region has the DNA TGTGCCAGCAGCTTTCCAGGGGGTTCCTACGAGCAGTACTTC. The full variable domain, rest sourced from reference TRBV7-9 and TRBJ2-7, is DTGVSQNPRHKITKRGQNVTFRCDPISEHNRLYWYRQTLGQGPEFLTYFQNEAQLEKSRLLSDRFSAERPKGSFSTLEIQRTEQGDSAMYLCASSFPGGSYEQYFGPGTRLTVT.

The V gene is TRBV10-1, the J gene TRBJ1-1, with 8 nucleotides matching TRBD1. The CDR3 contains 16 residues. V shed 0 bases, J shed 3 bases, and the junction held 6 bases outside the gene matches. Germline CDR1 reads WNHNN; CDR2 reads SYGVQD (reference sequence). CDR3 in DNA: TGCGCCAGCAGTGAGTCGCCGGACAGGGACCACACTGAAGCTTTCTTT. The encoded protein is CASSESPDRDHTEAFF.

The chain uses TRBV2 and TRBJ2-7; unclear D gene. The CDR3 is made up of 11 amino acids. Trimming took off 5 bases at V and 5 bases at J, with 7 bases between the two ends. The V gene's germline CDR1 is SNHLY and CDR2 FYNNEI. The CDR3 DNA reads TGTGCCAGCAGTACAGTGGACGAGCAGTACTTC. It encodes CASSTVDEQYF.

The chain links TRBV2 to TRBJ2-2, with D perhaps TRBD2 (5 bases). The CDR3 spans 14 residues. V shed 6 bases and J shed 2 bases, with 10 bases lying between them. The V gene's germline CDR1 is SNHLY and CDR2 FYNNEI. Written as DNA, the CDR3 is TGTGCCAGCAGGCTAGCTATTAACACCGGGGAGCTGTTTTTT. It specifies CASRLAINTGELFF.

The rearrangement uses TRBV2 and TRBJ2-1, with 14 bases fitting TRBD2. CDR3 size: 15 residues. Germline V gives CDR1 SNHLY, CDR2 FYNNEI. The J segment lost 3 bases and the V segment lost 6 bases, leaving 1 base of the junction unmatched. The CDR3 sequence: CASSGLAGGYNEQFF. The CDR3 DNA follows: TGTGCCAGCAGCGGACTAGCGGGGGGCTACAATGAGCAGTTCTTC.

The rearrangement links TRBV30 to TRBJ1-1, with TRBD1 as a possible D gene (6 bases). Trimming took 5 bases from V and 6 from J, leaving 13 bases between them. This CDR3 spans 12 amino acids. CDR1 and CDR2 (germline): GTSNPN, SVGIG (reference sequence). CDR3 loop: CAWDLGAAEAFF. The CDR3 region has the DNA TGTGCCTGGGATTTGGGGGCGGCTGAAGCTTTCTTT.

This rearrangement joins TRBV27 to TRBJ1-5, with D possibly matching TRBD1 (6 bases). Germline CDR1 MNHEY, CDR2 SMNVEV (reference sequence). The CDR3 runs 13 residues. Trimming took off 6 bases at V and 4 bases at J, with 10 bases between the two ends. This CDR3 is CASRDRFNQPQHF. In DNA form, the CDR3 reads TGTGCCAGCAGAGACAGGTTTAATCAGCCCCAGCATTTT.

For this clone: Other DNA sequences within the sample encode an identical CDR3. This chain connects TRBV27 to TRBJ1-1; D is unresolved. Germline V CDR1 and CDR2: MNHEY, SMNVEV (reference sequence). The ends were cut back, 2 bases at V and 0 bases at J, with 7 bases in the middle. This CDR3 has 14 residues. CDR3 nucleotide sequence: TGTGCCAGCAGTTTAAGAGGGCTGAACACTGAAGCTTTCTTT. Its protein product is CASSLRGLNTEAFF.

The chain combines TRBV7-8 with TRBJ1-2, with D possibly TRBD1 on 5 matching bases. With 1 base removed from V and 2 bases from J, the gap between germline ends came to 11 bases. CDR1 is SGHVS and CDR2 is FQNEAQ in the germline V gene. CDR3 length: 15 residues. The CDR3 nucleotides read TGTGCCAGCAGCTTAGTGGGGCCTACCAACTATGGCTACACCTTC. It encodes CASSLVGPTNYGYTF.

The chain recombines TRBV19 with TRBJ1-1; 7 nucleotides align to TRBD1. J gave up 11 bases and V 6 bases, and 9 bases lay outside the gene matches. From germline, CDR1 is LNHDA and CDR2 SQIVND (reference sequence). The CDR3 totals 12 residues. The DNA of the CDR3 is TGTGCCAGTAGCCATCGACAGGGTTGGGCTTTCTTT. Protein sequence: CASSHRQGWAFF.

The V gene is TRBV7-2, the J gene TRBJ2-2; the match to TRBD2 covers 11 bases. Germline CDR1 is SGHTA and CDR2 is FQGNSA. Trimming took 6 bases from V and 6 from J; bases not matched to a gene: 6. CDR3 length: 15 amino acids. CDR3: CASSLTSGVAGELFF. In DNA form, the CDR3 reads TGTGCCAGCAGTCTGACTAGCGGGGTCGCCGGGGAGCTGTTTTTT.

The chain combines TRBV3-1 (or the pseudogene TRBV3-2) with TRBJ1-3; possibly TRBD1 for D (6 bases). The germline V and J ends were trimmed by 4 bases and 4 bases, with 14 bases remaining between them. CDR1 LGHDT and CDR2 YNNKEL come from the germline V gene (reference sequence). The CDR3 consists of 15 residues. CDR3 sequence (DNA): TGTGCCAGCAGCCCAGGGGCGATATCGGGAAACACCATATATTTT. Translating gives CASSPGAISGNTIYF.

The chain combines TRBV6-2 or TRBV6-3 with TRBJ1-2; 9 bases are shared with TRBD1. The trim removed 5 bases at V and 4 bases at J, leaving 11 bases unmatched. The CDR3 covers 16 residues. Germline V gene data show CDR1 as MNHEY and CDR2 as SVGEGT. The CDR3 spells CASSKGTGTPLYGYTF. The CDR3 DNA reads TGTGCCAGCAGTAAAGGGACAGGGACCCCCCTCTATGGCTACACCTTC.